Following are 3 T cell receptor beta chains from one sample sequenced in a study of blood T cell repertoires in COVID-19. Profiled with immunoSEQ multiplex PCR; TCRdb holds only in-frame clones, not every one. Among around 99,000 clones listed, 90% were seen once. The specimen was peripheral blood. These receptors were collected from a human donor in a cohort sampled during active COVID-19.

V and J are TRBV21-1 and TRBJ1-3. TRBV21-1 is marked as a pseudogene. This CDR3 has 15 residues. Here the CDR3 reads CASLRGSLCGNTIYF. The CDR3 DNA reads as TGTGCCAGCCTGCGAGGGTCCCTTTGTGGAAACACCATATATTTT.

The chain employs TRBV11-2 and TRBJ2-2; the D is unclear. The V gene lost 2 bases and the J gene lost 4 bases, with 8 bases spanning the gap. The germline V gene encodes CDR1 SGHAT and CDR2 FQNNGV. The length of the CDR3 is 14 residues. In DNA, the CDR3 is TGTGCCAGCAGCTTAACCAGGTCCACCGGGGAGCTGTTTTTT. This gives the protein CASSLTRSTGELFF. Variable domain in full (rest from reference TRBV11-2 and TRBJ2-2): EAGVAQSPRYKIIEKRQSVAFWCNPISGHATLYWYQQILGQGPKLLIQFQNNGVVDDSQLPKDRFSAERLKGVDSTLKIQPAKLEDSAVYLCASSLTRSTGELFFGEGSRLTVL.

The chain has TRBV19 and TRBJ2-5, with 7 bases identical to TRBD1. V was clipped by 6 bases and J by 5 bases; unmatched bases: 9. The CDR3 loop spans 14 amino acids. CDR1 and CDR2 from the germline V gene are LNHDA and SQIVND (reference sequence). The CDR3 loop reads CASRRQGAVETQYF. The CDR3 DNA sequence: TGTGCCAGTAGGAGACAGGGAGCGGTGGAGACCCAGTACTTC.